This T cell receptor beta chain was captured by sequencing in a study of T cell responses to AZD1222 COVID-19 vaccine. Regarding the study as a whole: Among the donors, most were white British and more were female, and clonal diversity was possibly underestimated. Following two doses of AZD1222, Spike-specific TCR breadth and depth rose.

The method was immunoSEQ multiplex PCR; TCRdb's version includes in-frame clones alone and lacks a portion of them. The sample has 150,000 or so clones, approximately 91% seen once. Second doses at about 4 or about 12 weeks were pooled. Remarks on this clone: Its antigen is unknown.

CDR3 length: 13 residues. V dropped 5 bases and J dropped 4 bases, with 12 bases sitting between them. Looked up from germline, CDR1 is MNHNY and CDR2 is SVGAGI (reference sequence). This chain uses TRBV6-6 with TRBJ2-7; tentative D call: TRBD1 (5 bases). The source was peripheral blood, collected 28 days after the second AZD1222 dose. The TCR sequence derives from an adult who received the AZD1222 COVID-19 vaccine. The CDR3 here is CASSVTGPYEQYF. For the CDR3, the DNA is TGTGCCAGCAGTGTAACAGGCCCTTACGAGCAGTACTTC.